The 28 T cell receptor beta chains below were found in one sample sequenced in a study of T cell responses to AZD1222 COVID-19 vaccine. This table comes from immunoSEQ multiplex PCR, and its TCRdb copy is limited to in-frame clones, with some not included. The sample comprises about 150,000 clones, about nine tenths of which are singletons, and under 4% rests with the top ten. The sequences come from peripheral blood, collected 28 days after the second AZD1222 dose. The receptor set was obtained from an adult who received the AZD1222 COVID-19 vaccine.

The chain links TRBV29-1 to TRBJ2-3; D remains unclear. This CDR3 spans 13 amino acids. CDR1 is SQVTM and CDR2 is ANQGSEA in the germline V gene. V was trimmed by 8 bases and J by 0 bases, leaving 12 bases between them. CDR3 sequence (DNA): TGCAGCTTACGTAAAGAGAGCACAGATACGCAGTATTTT. This translates into CSLRKESTDTQYF.

The rearrangement joins TRBV12-3 or TRBV12-4 to TRBJ2-2; D unresolved. Between the trimmed V and J ends, which lost 6 bases and 6 bases, there was a span of 8 bases. This CDR3 region has 12 residues. As DNA, the CDR3 is TGTGCCAGCAGGTTTATCGCCGGGGAGCTGTTTTTT. Its translation is CASRFIAGELFF.

The CDR3 nucleotides are TGTGCCAGCAGTGGACAGCAGAACACCGGGGAGCTGTTTTTT. Amino acids: CASSGQQNTGELFF. The genes are TRBV2 and TRBJ2-2; D may be TRBD1 (5 bases). This CDR3 has 14 residues. Trimming left V 4 bases short and J 1 base short, with 7 bases between. The germline CDR1 and CDR2 sequences are SNHLY and FYNNEI. Variable domain in full (rest from reference TRBV2 and TRBJ2-2): EPEVTQTPSHQVTQMGQEVILRCVPISNHLYFYWYRQILGQKVEFLVSFYNNEISEKSEIFDDQFSVERPDGSNFTLKIRSTKLEDSAMYFCASSGQQNTGELFFGEGSRLTVL.

The chain carries TRBV5-1 and TRBJ2-1, with TRBD1 matching over 9 bases. With V trimmed by 0 bases and J by 8 bases, 6 bases remained unmatched. Looked up from germline, CDR1 is SGHRS and CDR2 is YFSETQ. The length of the CDR3 is 15 residues. CDR3 loop: CASSLVGDRVDEQFF. The CDR3 region has the DNA TGCGCCAGCAGCTTGGTCGGGGACAGGGTGGATGAGCAGTTCTTC.

V is TRBV3-1 (or the pseudogene TRBV3-2) and J is TRBJ1-2, with a weak D call TRBD1 (5 bases). Germline CDR1 is LGHDT and CDR2 is YNNKEL (reference sequence). The CDR3 extends over 13 amino acids. V was cut by 1 base and J by 7 bases, with 10 bases left in between. The CDR3 bases are TGTGCCAGCAGCCAAGCCAGGGTAGGTGGCTACACCTTC. It encodes CASSQARVGGYTF.

This chain connects TRBV27 to TRBJ1-4; D call uncertain. The germline gives CDR1 MNHEY, CDR2 SMNVEV (reference sequence). V shed 2 bases and J shed 11 bases, with 9 bases lying between them. CDR3 size: 12 residues. Written as DNA, the CDR3 is TGTGCCAGCAGTTTAGAGGGCCGGAAACTGTTTTTT. Its protein product is CASSLEGRKLFF.

The chain recombines TRBV4-1 with TRBJ1-6, with D possibly TRBD1 on 5 matching bases. Per germline, CDR1 MGHRA and CDR2 YSYEKL. Between the trimmed V and J ends, which lost 2 bases and 3 bases, there was a span of 23 bases. The CDR3 contains 20 residues. In DNA form, the CDR3 reads TGCGCCAGCAGCCAAAGTGAGTGGCAGCACAGGCCGAACTATAATTCACCCCTCCACTTT. Protein sequence: CASSQSEWQHRPNYNSPLHF.

The CDR3 region has the DNA TGCGCCAGCAGCGTGGACATGGACAGGGGGCTTCGTGCTTTCTTT. Amino acid sequence: CASSVDMDRGLRAFF. The gene calls are TRBV5-1 and TRBJ1-1, with TRBD1 identical over 11 bases. After removal of 4 bases from V and 11 bases from J, the junction contained 13 bases not matched to a gene. The germline V gene has CDR1 SGHRS and CDR2 YFSETQ. This CDR3 has 15 amino acids.

V usage is TRBV7-9 and J usage is TRBJ1-5; TRBD1 agrees at 8 bases. This CDR3 has 15 residues. The V and J ends lost 5 bases and 7 bases, in that order; junction bases with no gene match: 10. Germline CDR1 SEHNR, CDR2 FQNEAQ (reference sequence). In DNA, the CDR3 is TGTGCCAGCAGCACCTCGGACAGGGTTGACCAGCCCCAGCATTTT. Translating gives CASSTSDRVDQPQHF.

The CDR3 reads CASSIPDRTNQPQHF. The DNA for the CDR3 is TGTGCCAGTAGTATCCCCGACAGAACCAATCAGCCCCAGCATTTT. The chain employs TRBV19 and TRBJ1-5, with D possibly being TRBD1 (5 bases). Germline CDR1 LNHDA, CDR2 SQIVND (reference sequence). V lost 3 bases and J lost 3, with 12 bases in between. The CDR3 runs to 15 residues.

This chain uses TRBV15 with TRBJ1-5; TRBD1 is a possible D gene (5 bases). CDR1 is LNHNV and CDR2 is YYDKDF in the germline V gene (reference sequence). The V end lost 2 bases, the J end lost 5 bases, and 7 bases lay between the germline ends. The CDR3 consists of 13 residues. CDR3 sequence (DNA): TGTGCCACCAGCAGACAGGGCGATCAGCCCCAGCATTTT. This translates into CATSRQGDQPQHF.

The chain carries TRBV2 and TRBJ2-1; 11 bases are a match to TRBD2. The junction had 11 bases not matched to a gene; V was cut back by 4 bases and J by 0 bases. The germline CDR1 and CDR2 sequences are SNHLY and FYNNEI. This CDR3 has 19 amino acids. The CDR3 DNA reads TGTGCCAGCAGTGCGACTAGCGGGATCCCAAGAAACTCCTACAATGAGCAGTTCTTC. This sequence encodes CASSATSGIPRNSYNEQFF.

J is TRBJ1-1 and V is TRBV4-1; D unresolved. The CDR3 has 14 residues. Germline CDR1 reads MGHRA; CDR2 reads YSYEKL. The V end was cut by 0 bases, the J end by 5 bases, with 10 bases between. The CDR3 protein is CASSQDGGGTEAFF. CDR3 DNA sequence: TGCGCCAGCAGCCAAGATGGCGGAGGAACTGAAGCTTTCTTT.

This clone has just one count. The V and J genes are TRBV3-1 (or the pseudogene TRBV3-2) and TRBJ2-1; the D is unclear. Germline V gene sequence: CDR1 LGHDT, CDR2 YNNKEL (reference sequence). The V end was cut by 4 bases, the J end by 7 bases, with 8 bases between. The CDR3 has 12 residues. The CDR3 coding sequence is TGTGCCAGCAGCCGCCTGGGGAATGAGCAGTTCTTC. This encodes CASSRLGNEQFF.

The genes are TRBV12-3 or TRBV12-4 and TRBJ1-6, with no clear D. The CDR3 is made up of 13 amino acids. Trimming stripped 5 bases from V and 7 bases from J, with 9 bases between. CDR3 DNA: TGTGCCAGCAGTCCACCCTTGAATTCACCCCTCCACTTT. It yields the protein CASSPPLNSPLHF.

The chain is built from TRBV5-1 and TRBJ2-1, with 7 bases lining up with TRBD2. Germline assignment: CDR1 SGHRS and CDR2 YFSETQ. V lost 7 bases to trimming and J lost 4 bases; unmatched junction nucleotides: 8. This CDR3 is 14 amino acids long. CDR3 amino acids: CASRGAGPYNEQFF. In nucleotides, the CDR3 is TGCGCCAGCCGTGGAGCGGGACCATACAATGAGCAGTTCTTC.

The rearrangement joins TRBV5-1 to TRBJ1-1, with 8 bases that match TRBD1. J was trimmed by 5 bases and V by 6 bases; bases with no gene match: 9. CDR1 is SGHRS and CDR2 is YFSETQ in the germline V gene. CDR3 length equals 14 residues. Written as DNA, the CDR3 is TGCGCCAGCACCGCAGGGGGCCGTGGAACTGAAGCTTTCTTT. Its protein product is CASTAGGRGTEAFF.

V gene TRBV11-2 combines with J gene TRBJ1-1; maybe TRBD1 (6 bases). This CDR3 contains 16 residues. CDR1 is SGHAT and CDR2 is FQNNGV in the germline V gene. The ends were cut back, 4 bases at V and 4 bases at J, with 19 bases in the middle. CDR3 residues: CASSSPAGALGTEAFF. CDR3 coding DNA: TGTGCCAGCAGCTCCCCGGCAGGGGCATTGGGCACTGAAGCTTTCTTT.

This chain connects TRBV5-1 to TRBJ2-5, with TRBD2 as a possible D gene (6 bases). Per the germline V gene, CDR1 is SGHRS and CDR2 is YFSETQ. This CDR3 has 13 amino acids. The V and J ends lost 9 bases and 2 bases respectively, with 14 bases between them. The CDR3 DNA follows: TGCGCCACCTCGCGGGGAGATCAAGAGACCCAGTACTTC. Protein: CATSRGDQETQYF.

This clone was recorded only once. The rearrangement links TRBV6-5 to TRBJ1-3; 8 positions agree with TRBD1. Germline-derived CDR1 and CDR2 are MNHEY and SVGAGI. The CDR3 extends over 15 amino acids. V shed 5 bases, J shed 4 bases, and the junction held 7 bases outside the gene matches. The CDR3 reads CASSQSWTGGNTIYF. The DNA of the CDR3 is TGTGCCAGCAGTCAAAGCTGGACAGGGGGAAACACCATATATTTT.

The chain carries TRBV2 and TRBJ2-4, with D perhaps matching TRBD2 (7 bases). Germline lookup yields CDR1 SNHLY and CDR2 FYNNEI. Trimming removed 4 bases from V and 9 bases from J, with 10 bases in between. CDR3 length: 12 amino acids. CDR3 sequence (DNA): TGTGCCAGCAGTGGGGGGGGCGGCATTCAGTACTTC. Translation gives CASSGGGGIQYF.

The chain employs TRBV5-1 and TRBJ2-7; D is perhaps TRBD2 (5 bases). This CDR3 is 13 amino acids long. Germline assignment: CDR1 SGHRS and CDR2 YFSETQ. V was trimmed by 1 base and J by 5 bases, leaving 10 bases between them. The CDR3 reads CASSLRGWDEQYF. The CDR3 DNA sequence: TGCGCCAGCAGCTTGCGGGGTTGGGACGAGCAGTACTTC.

The CDR3 sequence: CASSEGDTGYTF. The CDR3 coding sequence is TGTGCCAGCAGTGAAGGGGACACGGGCTACACCTTC. The chain joins TRBV25-1 to TRBJ1-2, with D possibly TRBD1 on 6 matching bases. Per germline, CDR1 MGHDK and CDR2 SYGVNS. Trimming pared 2 bases from V and 8 bases from J, leaving 9 bases between. This CDR3 is 12 amino acids long.

J is TRBJ1-2 and V is TRBV30; D perhaps matches TRBD1 (6 bases). Germline-derived CDR1 and CDR2 are GTSNPN and SVGIG (reference sequence). With 3 bases removed from V and 8 bases from J, the gap between germline ends came to 16 bases. The CDR3 loop spans 13 amino acids. The CDR3 is CAWRDSPTTGYTF. In DNA, the CDR3 is TGTGCCTGGAGGGACAGCCCGACCACCGGCTACACCTTC. Full variable domain (missing parts from reference TRBV30 and TRBJ1-2): SQTIHQWPATLVQPVGSPLSLECTVEGTSNPNLYWYRQAAGRGLQLLFYSVGIGQISSEVPQNLSASRPQDRQFILSSKKLLLSDSGFYLCAWRDSPTTGYTFGSGTRLTVV.

V and J are TRBV5-5 and TRBJ1-3; D possibly corresponds to TRBD1 (5 bases). Trimming cost V 4 bases and J 1 base, with 15 bases left between them. The CDR3 has 16 residues. From germline, CDR1 is SGHKS and CDR2 YYEKEE (reference sequence). The CDR3 DNA sequence: TGTGCCAGCAGCCATTTGGCAGGGATTTCTGGAAACACCATATATTTT. Its protein product is CASSHLAGISGNTIYF.

The chain employs TRBV7-8 and TRBJ2-3; 9 nucleotides agree with TRBD2. The CDR3 is 15 amino acids. V was clipped by 1 base and J by 4 bases; unmatched bases: 3. CDR1 and CDR2 (germline): SGHVS, FQNEAQ. Here the CDR3 reads CASSLVAGGADTQYF. In DNA, the CDR3 is TGTGCCAGCAGCTTAGTGGCGGGAGGGGCAGATACGCAGTATTTT.

The chain combines TRBV25-1 with TRBJ2-1; 12 nucleotides agree with TRBD2. Germline V gene data show CDR1 as MGHDK and CDR2 as SYGVNS. This CDR3 spans 13 amino acids. V shed 8 bases, J shed 7 bases, and the junction held 3 bases outside the gene matches. In nucleotides, the CDR3 is TGTGCCAGCGCCGGACTAGCGGGAAATGAGCAGTTCTTC. It translates to CASAGLAGNEQFF.

The chain has TRBV27 and TRBJ2-4; D remains ambiguous. Between the trimmed V and J ends, which lost 2 bases and 0 bases, there was a span of 11 bases. The CDR3 consists of 16 residues. From germline, CDR1 is MNHEY and CDR2 SMNVEV (reference sequence). Written as DNA, the CDR3 is TGTGCCAGCAGTTTAGCTCCTTCGGGAGCCAAAAACATTCAGTACTTC. It codes for CASSLAPSGAKNIQYF.